These 15 T cell receptor beta chains originate from one sample sequenced in a study of T-cell reconstitution after alpha-beta-depleted transplantation in children (dated by TCRdb to 2016 to 2017). Receptor amplification or capture employed PCR. TCRdb lists the instrument as Illumina HiSeq 2500. To normalize quantification of the TCRbeta repertoire, the TCR libraries were built with molecular barcoding that relied on unique molecular identifiers. The public reads were reprocessed in TCRdb via fastp at Q25 and MiXCR, keeping in-frame beta chains. Identical CDR3 proteins give one entry, which carries the most common genes and DNA. The sample data list about 980,000 distinct CDR3 sequences, and less than 30% of these were observed just once. About 28% of the sample comes from the top ten. What this sample's treatment or condition label stands for: allogeneic hematopoietic cell transplantation with graft depleted of TCRalphabeta T cells and CD19 B cells.

The sample consisted of PBMCs, mostly from graft donor cells, taken 360 days after TCRalphabeta/CD19-depleted stem cell transplant. The receptors were sampled from a boy in the first two years of life who had a stem cell transplant for SCID, so the T cells may come from the graft donor.

In this sample, this clonotype turned up a few times. The J gene is TRBJ2-7, the V gene TRBV5-1, with D tentatively TRBD1 (6 bases). Germline CDR1 is SGHRS and CDR2 is YFSETQ. CDR3 length: 15 amino acids. Trimming removed 1 base at V and 0 bases at J, with 11 bases between. In DNA form, the CDR3 reads TGCGCCAGCAGCTTGAACAGGGACAACTCCTACGAGCAGTACTTC. Translating gives CASSLNRDNSYEQYF.

This sequence joins TRBV6-2 or TRBV6-3 and TRBJ1-2; 7 bases match TRBD1. Losses at the gene ends were 2 bases for V and 5 bases for J; bases not matched to a gene: 14. Per germline, CDR1 MNHEY and CDR2 SVGEGT. The CDR3 runs 17 residues. Written as DNA, the CDR3 is TGTGCCAGCAGTTACGGCCCCGCGGGACAGACATTATATGGCTACACCTTC. This encodes CASSYGPAGQTLYGYTF.

This clonotype turned up a few times. V gene TRBV10-1 combines with J gene TRBJ2-1; 15 nucleotides match TRBD2. Per germline, CDR1 WNHNN and CDR2 SYGVQD (reference sequence). The CDR3 has 17 residues. V gave up 3 bases and J gave up 3 bases; unmatched junction bases: 3. CDR3 sequence (DNA): TGCGCCAGCAGTGACAAGGGACTAGCGGGGGGCTACAATGAGCAGTTCTTC. Translation: CASSDKGLAGGYNEQFF.

This clonotype was counted a few times. V is TRBV20-1 and J is TRBJ1-6; perhaps TRBD1 as D (6 bases). Between the trimmed V and J ends, which lost 5 bases and 10 bases, there was a span of 21 bases. Germline assignment: CDR1 DFQATT and CDR2 SNEGSKA (reference sequence). CDR3 length: 15 residues. The DNA for the CDR3 is TGCAGTGCTTATAACAGGGCGCTGGTGGACTCACCCCTCCACTTT. This codes for CSAYNRALVDSPLHF.

The CDR3 loop is CASSFGDGGGLYF. CDR3 coding DNA: TGTGCCAGCAGCTTTGGGGACGGGGGTGGTCTGTACTTC. This chain connects TRBV7-6 to TRBJ2-7; D is possibly TRBD2 (6 bases). Trimming took off 3 bases at V and 12 bases at J, with 18 bases between the two ends. This CDR3 is 13 amino acids long. Looked up from germline, CDR1 is SGHVS and CDR2 is FNYEAQ.

The V gene is TRBV9, the J gene TRBJ1-3; TRBD1 is a possible D gene (5 bases). The V end lost 3 bases, the J end lost 3 bases, and 16 bases lay between the germline ends. The CDR3 has 16 amino acids. Germline loops: CDR1 SGDLS, CDR2 YYNGEE. As DNA, the CDR3 is TGTGCCAGCAGCGCGTGGGACCGCGTAAGTGGAAACACCATATATTTT. Translation: CASSAWDRVSGNTIYF.

The DNA for the CDR3 is TGTGCCAGCAGCCCCGACAGGGGGAGCCTCTATGGCTACACCTTC. Protein sequence: CASSPDRGSLYGYTF. The J gene is TRBJ1-2, the V gene TRBV6-1, with TRBD1 identical over 9 bases. After removal of 6 bases from V and 4 bases from J, the junction contained 9 bases not matched to a gene. Germline assignment: CDR1 MNHNS and CDR2 SASEGT. The CDR3 has 15 amino acids.

This clonotype was detected only a few times. V gene TRBV5-1 combines with J gene TRBJ2-1; 10 positions match TRBD2. The V gene end was trimmed by 3 bases and the J gene end by 3 bases; junction bases not matched to a gene: 3. CDR3 length: 15 residues. Looked up from germline, CDR1 is SGHRS and CDR2 is YFSETQ. Here the CDR3 DNA reads TGCGCCAGCAGCTCGGGACTAGCGAACTACAATGAGCAGTTCTTC. Amino acid sequence: CASSSGLANYNEQFF. Supplemented by reference TRBV5-1 and TRBJ2-1, the full variable domain reads KAGVTQTPRYLIKTRGQQVTLSCSPISGHRSVSWYQQTPGQGLQFLFEYFSETQRNKGNFPGRFSGRQFSNSRSEMNVSTLELGDSALYLCASSSGLANYNEQFFGPGTRLTVL.

This chain uses TRBV11-2 with TRBJ2-2; TRBD2 matches 8 bases. The CDR3 consists of 16 residues. Looked up from germline, CDR1 is SGHAT and CDR2 is FQNNGV. V lost 6 bases to trimming and J lost 2 bases; unmatched junction nucleotides: 8. In nucleotides, the CDR3 is TGTGCCAGCAGGGGGATTAGCGGGGCAAACACCGGGGAGCTGTTTTTT. Encoded protein: CASRGISGANTGELFF.

This clonotype was seen once. V and J are TRBV18 and TRBJ2-5, with TRBD2 matching over 13 bases. V dropped 3 bases and J dropped 0; count of bases not matched to a gene: 4. The CDR3 extends over 17 amino acids. CDR1 and CDR2 from the germline V gene are KGHSH and LQKENI. The CDR3 DNA reads as TGTGCCAGCTCACCGAGACTAGCGGGGGGAAACCAAGAGACCCAGTACTTC. Residues: CASSPRLAGGNQETQYF.

This clonotype has just a few counts. V is TRBV3-1 and J is TRBJ2-5; D is uncertain. Germline lookup yields CDR1 LGHDT and CDR2 YNNKEL (reference sequence). The length of the CDR3 is 14 residues. V was shortened by 0 bases and J by 1 base, with 6 bases between the two germline ends. CDR3 loop: CASSQDSIQETQYF. CDR3 nucleotide sequence: TGTGCCAGCAGCCAAGACAGCATCCAAGAGACCCAGTACTTC.

V and J are TRBV5-5 and TRBJ2-5; D is undetermined. Germline V gene data show CDR1 as SGHKS and CDR2 as YYEKEE (reference sequence). The CDR3 runs to 18 residues. With 1 base removed from V and 2 bases from J, the gap between germline ends came to 21 bases. The CDR3 DNA follows: TGTGCCAGCAGCTTGCGAGCTAGTAGGCACGCCTTTCAAGAGACCCAGTACTTC. Its protein product is CASSLRASRHAFQETQYF.

The gene calls are TRBV12-3 or TRBV12-4 and TRBJ1-1, with 7 bases matching TRBD1. The CDR3 extends over 12 amino acids. V gave up 5 bases and J gave up 10 bases; unmatched junction bases: 7. This CDR3 is CASSKQGMGAFF. The CDR3 nucleotides are TGTGCCAGCAGTAAACAGGGGATGGGAGCTTTCTTT.

The chain uses TRBV11-2 and TRBJ2-5; 9 bases agree with TRBD2. Germline loops: CDR1 SGHAT, CDR2 FQNNGV. Trimming removed 4 bases from V and 3 bases from J; junction bases left unmatched: 15. The CDR3 extends over 18 amino acids. This CDR3 is CASSSWGTSPLGKETQYF. CDR3 DNA: TGTGCCAGCAGCTCGTGGGGGACTAGCCCTTTGGGGAAAGAGACCCAGTACTTC.

The chain links TRBV6-2 or TRBV6-3 to TRBJ1-2, with unresolved D. From germline, CDR1 is MNHEY and CDR2 SVGEGT. This CDR3 is built from 11 residues. Between the trimmed V and J ends, which lost 5 bases and 8 bases, there was a span of 9 bases. The CDR3 region is CASSPFRGYTF. In nucleotides, the CDR3 is TGTGCCAGCAGTCCCTTTCGCGGCTACACCTTC.